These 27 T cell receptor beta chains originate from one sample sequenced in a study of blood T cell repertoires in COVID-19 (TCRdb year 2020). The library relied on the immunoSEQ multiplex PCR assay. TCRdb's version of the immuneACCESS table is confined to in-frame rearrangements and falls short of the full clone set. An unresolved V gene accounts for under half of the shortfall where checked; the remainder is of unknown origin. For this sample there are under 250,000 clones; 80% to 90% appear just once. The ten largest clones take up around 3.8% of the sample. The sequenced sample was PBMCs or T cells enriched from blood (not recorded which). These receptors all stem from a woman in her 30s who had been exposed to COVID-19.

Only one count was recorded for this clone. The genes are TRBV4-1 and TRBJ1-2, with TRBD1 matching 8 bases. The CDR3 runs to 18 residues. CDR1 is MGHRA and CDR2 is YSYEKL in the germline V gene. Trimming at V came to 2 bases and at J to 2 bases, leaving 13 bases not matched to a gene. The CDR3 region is CASSQPRWRQGFNYGYTF. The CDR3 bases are TGCGCCAGCAGCCAACCCAGGTGGCGACAGGGGTTCAACTATGGCTACACCTTC.

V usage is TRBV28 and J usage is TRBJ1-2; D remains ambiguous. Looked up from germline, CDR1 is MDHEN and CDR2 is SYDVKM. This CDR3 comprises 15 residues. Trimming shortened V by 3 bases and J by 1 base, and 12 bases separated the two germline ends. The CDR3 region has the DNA TGTGCCAGCAGTTTCGGCGGAGTATTTAACTATGGCTACACCTTC. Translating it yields CASSFGGVFNYGYTF.

CDR3 DNA sequence: TGTGCCAGTAGTATAGATCTATCCCCCGGGATCAACACCGGGGAGCTGTTTTTT. Translation gives CASSIDLSPGINTGELFF. V gene TRBV19 combines with J gene TRBJ2-2; possible D gene TRBD2, 5 bases. CDR3 size: 18 residues. The V end was cut by 0 bases, the J end by 2 bases, with 16 bases between. The germline V gene has CDR1 LNHDA and CDR2 SQIVND (reference sequence).

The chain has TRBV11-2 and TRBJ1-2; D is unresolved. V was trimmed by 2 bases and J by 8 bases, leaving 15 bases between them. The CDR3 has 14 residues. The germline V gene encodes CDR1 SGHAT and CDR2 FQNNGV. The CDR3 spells CASSLKGGAGGYTF. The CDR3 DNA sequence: TGTGCCAGCAGCTTAAAAGGCGGCGCGGGAGGCTACACCTTC.

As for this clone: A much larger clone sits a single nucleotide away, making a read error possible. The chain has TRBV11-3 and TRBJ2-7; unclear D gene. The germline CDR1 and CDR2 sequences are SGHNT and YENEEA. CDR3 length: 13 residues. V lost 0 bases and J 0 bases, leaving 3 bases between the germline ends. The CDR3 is CASSLDSSYEQYF. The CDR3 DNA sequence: TGTGCCAGCAGCTTAGACAGCTCCTACGAGCAGTACTTC.

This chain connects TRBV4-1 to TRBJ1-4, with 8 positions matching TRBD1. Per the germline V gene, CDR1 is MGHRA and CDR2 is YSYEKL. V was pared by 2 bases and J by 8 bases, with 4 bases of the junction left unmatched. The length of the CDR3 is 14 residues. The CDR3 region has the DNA TGCGCCAGCAGCCAATGGACAGGGAACGAAAAACTGTTTTTT. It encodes CASSQWTGNEKLFF.

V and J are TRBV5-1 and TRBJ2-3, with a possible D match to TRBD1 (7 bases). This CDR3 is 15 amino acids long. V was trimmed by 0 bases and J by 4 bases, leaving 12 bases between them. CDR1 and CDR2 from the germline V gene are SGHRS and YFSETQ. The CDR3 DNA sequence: TGCGCCAGCAGCTTGGTGGGCAGGGGGGCAGATACGCAGTATTTT. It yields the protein CASSLVGRGADTQYF.

The CDR3 is CASSPVGGDPTGELFF. The CDR3 DNA sequence: TGCGCCAGCAGCCCAGTCGGGGGAGACCCCACCGGGGAGCTGTTTTTT. This chain links TRBV5-1 with TRBJ2-2; D is possibly TRBD2 (6 bases). The length of the CDR3 is 16 residues. V was shortened by 4 bases and J by 4 bases, with 17 bases between the two germline ends. Per the germline V gene, CDR1 is SGHRS and CDR2 is YFSETQ.

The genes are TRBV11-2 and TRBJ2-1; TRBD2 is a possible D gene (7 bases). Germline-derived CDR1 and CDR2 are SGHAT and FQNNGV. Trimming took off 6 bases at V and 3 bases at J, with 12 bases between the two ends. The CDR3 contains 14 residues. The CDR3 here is CASRGGQGYNEQFF. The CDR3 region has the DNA TGTGCCAGCAGGGGGGGGCAGGGCTACAATGAGCAGTTCTTC.

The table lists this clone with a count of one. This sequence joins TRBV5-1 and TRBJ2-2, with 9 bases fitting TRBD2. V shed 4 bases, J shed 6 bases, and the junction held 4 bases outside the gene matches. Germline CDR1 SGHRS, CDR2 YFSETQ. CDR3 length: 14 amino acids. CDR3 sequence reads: CASSPGLASGELFF. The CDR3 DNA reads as TGCGCCAGCAGCCCGGGACTAGCCTCCGGGGAGCTGTTTTTT.

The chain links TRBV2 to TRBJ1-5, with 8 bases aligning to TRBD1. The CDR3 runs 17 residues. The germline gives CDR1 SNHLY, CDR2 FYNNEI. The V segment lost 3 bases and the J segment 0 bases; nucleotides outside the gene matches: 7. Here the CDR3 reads CASSDAHRGNSNQPQHF. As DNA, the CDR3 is TGTGCCAGCAGTGATGCCCACAGGGGGAATAGCAATCAGCCCCAGCATTTT.

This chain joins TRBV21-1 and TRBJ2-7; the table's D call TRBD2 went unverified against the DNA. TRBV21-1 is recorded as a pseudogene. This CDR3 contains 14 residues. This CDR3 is CASRRVREHYEQYF. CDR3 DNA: TGTGCCAGCAGACGAGTACGGGAACACTACGAGCAGTACTTC.

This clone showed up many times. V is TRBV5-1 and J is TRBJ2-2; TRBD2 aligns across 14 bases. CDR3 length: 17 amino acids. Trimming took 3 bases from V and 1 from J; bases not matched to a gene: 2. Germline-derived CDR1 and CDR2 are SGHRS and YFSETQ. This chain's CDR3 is CASSWGLAGENTGELFF. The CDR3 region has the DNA TGCGCCAGCAGCTGGGGACTAGCGGGAGAGAACACCGGGGAGCTGTTTTTT. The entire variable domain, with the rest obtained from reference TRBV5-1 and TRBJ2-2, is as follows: KAGVTQTPRYLIKTRGQQVTLSCSPISGHRSVSWYQQTPGQGLQFLFEYFSETQRNKGNFPGRFSGRQFSNSRSEMNVSTLELGDSALYLCASSWGLAGENTGELFFGEGSRLTVL.

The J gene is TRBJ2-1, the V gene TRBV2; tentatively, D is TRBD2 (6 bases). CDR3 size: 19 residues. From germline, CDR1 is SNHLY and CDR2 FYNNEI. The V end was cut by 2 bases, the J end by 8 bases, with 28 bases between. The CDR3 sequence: CASSEIWREWNSPSDEQFF. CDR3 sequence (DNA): TGTGCCAGCAGTGAAATTTGGAGGGAGTGGAACAGTCCTTCCGATGAGCAGTTCTTC.

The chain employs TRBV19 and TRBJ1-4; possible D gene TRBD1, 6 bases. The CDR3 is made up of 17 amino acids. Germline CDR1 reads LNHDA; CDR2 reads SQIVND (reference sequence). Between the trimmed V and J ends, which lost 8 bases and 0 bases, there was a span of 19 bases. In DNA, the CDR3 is TGTGCCAGTCGGGTTCCCAGGGGCGTGGCAACTAATGAAAAACTGTTTTTT. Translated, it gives CASRVPRGVATNEKLFF.

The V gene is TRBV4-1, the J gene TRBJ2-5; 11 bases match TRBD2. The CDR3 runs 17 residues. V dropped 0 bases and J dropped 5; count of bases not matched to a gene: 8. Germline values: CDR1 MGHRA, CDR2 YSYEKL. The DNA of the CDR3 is TGCGCCAGCAGCCAAGATTTGCTAGCGGGAGGTCGTGAGACCCAGTACTTC. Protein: CASSQDLLAGGRETQYF.

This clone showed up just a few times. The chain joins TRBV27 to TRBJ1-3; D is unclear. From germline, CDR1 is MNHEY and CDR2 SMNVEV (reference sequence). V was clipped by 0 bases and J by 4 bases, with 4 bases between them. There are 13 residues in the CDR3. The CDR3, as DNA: TGTGCCAGCAGTTTATCGGCCGGAAACACCATATATTTT. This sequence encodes CASSLSAGNTIYF.

The CDR3 here is CASSEAGTGGEGYTF. The DNA of the CDR3 is TGTGCCAGCAGTGAAGCTGGGACAGGGGGCGAAGGCTACACCTTC. The gene calls are TRBV2 and TRBJ1-2; the match to TRBD1 covers 12 bases. The CDR3 has 15 amino acids. The junction had 4 bases not matched to a gene; V was cut back by 0 bases and J by 8 bases. Germline V gives CDR1 SNHLY, CDR2 FYNNEI.

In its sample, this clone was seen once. CDR3 DNA: TGTGCCAGCCAACCAGGCAGTCTTCGCGAATATAGCAATCAGCCCCAGCATTTT. Residues: CASQPGSLREYSNQPQHF. The chain is built from TRBV28 and TRBJ1-5; no clear D gene. This CDR3 region has 18 residues. Per the germline V gene, CDR1 is MDHEN and CDR2 is SYDVKM. V was cut by 8 bases and J by 0 bases, with 23 bases left in between.

This chain's CDR3 is CASSPNRLPGQTNYGYTF. The CDR3 nucleotides are TGTGCCAGCAGCCCGAACAGGTTACCCGGCCAGACTAACTATGGCTACACCTTC. V usage is TRBV7-9 and J usage is TRBJ1-2; D possibly corresponds to TRBD1 (5 bases). Trimming stripped 5 bases from V and 0 bases from J, with 22 bases between. Germline V gene data show CDR1 as SEHNR and CDR2 as FQNEAQ (reference sequence). This CDR3 is 18 amino acids long. Supplemented by reference TRBV7-9 and TRBJ1-2, the full variable domain reads DTGVSQNPRHKITKRGQNVTFRCDPISEHNRLYWYRQTLGQGPEFLTYFQNEAQLEKSRLLSDRFSAERPKGSFSTLEIQRTEQGDSAMYLCASSPNRLPGQTNYGYTFGSGTRLTVV.

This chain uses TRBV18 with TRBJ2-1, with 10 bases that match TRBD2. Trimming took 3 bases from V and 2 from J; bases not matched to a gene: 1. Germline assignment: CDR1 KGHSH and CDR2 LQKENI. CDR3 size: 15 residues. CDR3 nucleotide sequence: TGTGCCAGCTCACCCGGGACTAGCGCCTACAATGAGCAGTTCTTC. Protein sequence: CASSPGTSAYNEQFF.

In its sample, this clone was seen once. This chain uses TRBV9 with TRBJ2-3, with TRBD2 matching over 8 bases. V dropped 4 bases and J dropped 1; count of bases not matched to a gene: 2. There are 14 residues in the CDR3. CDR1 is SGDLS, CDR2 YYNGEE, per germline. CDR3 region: CASSLLAGTDTQYF. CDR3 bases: TGTGCCAGCAGCTTACTAGCGGGCACAGATACGCAGTATTTT.

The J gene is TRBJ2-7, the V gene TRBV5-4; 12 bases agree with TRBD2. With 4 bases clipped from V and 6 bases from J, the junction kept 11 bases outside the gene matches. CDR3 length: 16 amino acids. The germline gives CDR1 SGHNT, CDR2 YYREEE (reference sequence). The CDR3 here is CASSDPSGRAPAEQYF. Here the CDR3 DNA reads TGTGCCAGCAGCGATCCTAGCGGGAGGGCCCCAGCCGAGCAGTACTTC. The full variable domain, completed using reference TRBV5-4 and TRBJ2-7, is ETGVTQSPTHLIKTRGQQVTLRCSSQSGHNTVSWYQQALGQGPQFIFQYYREEENGRGNFPPRFSGLQFPNYSSELNVNALELDDSALYLCASSDPSGRAPAEQYFGPGTRLTVT.

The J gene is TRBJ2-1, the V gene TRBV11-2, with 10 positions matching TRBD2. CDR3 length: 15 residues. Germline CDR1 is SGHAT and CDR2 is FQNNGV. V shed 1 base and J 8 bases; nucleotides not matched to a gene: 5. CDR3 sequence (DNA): TGTGCCAGCAGCTTAGGAGCGGGAGGGATCTATGAGCAGTTCTTC. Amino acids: CASSLGAGGIYEQFF.

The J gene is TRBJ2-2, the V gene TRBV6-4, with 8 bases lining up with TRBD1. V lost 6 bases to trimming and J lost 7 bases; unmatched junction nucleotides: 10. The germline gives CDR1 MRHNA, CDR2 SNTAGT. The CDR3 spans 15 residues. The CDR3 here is CASRVPGGAGGELFF. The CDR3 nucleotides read TGTGCCAGCAGGGTTCCAGGGGGCGCGGGCGGGGAGCTGTTTTTT.

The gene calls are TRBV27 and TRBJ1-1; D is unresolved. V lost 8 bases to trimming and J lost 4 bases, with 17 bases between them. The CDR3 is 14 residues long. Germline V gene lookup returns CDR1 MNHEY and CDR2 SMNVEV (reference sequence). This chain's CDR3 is CASLRLEGGTEAFF. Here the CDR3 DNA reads TGTGCCAGCTTGAGACTCGAGGGAGGCACTGAAGCTTTCTTT.

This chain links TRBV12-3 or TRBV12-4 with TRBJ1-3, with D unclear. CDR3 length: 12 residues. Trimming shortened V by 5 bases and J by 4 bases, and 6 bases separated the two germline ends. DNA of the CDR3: TGTGCCAGCAGTGATCAGGGAAACACCATATATTTT. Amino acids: CASSDQGNTIYF.